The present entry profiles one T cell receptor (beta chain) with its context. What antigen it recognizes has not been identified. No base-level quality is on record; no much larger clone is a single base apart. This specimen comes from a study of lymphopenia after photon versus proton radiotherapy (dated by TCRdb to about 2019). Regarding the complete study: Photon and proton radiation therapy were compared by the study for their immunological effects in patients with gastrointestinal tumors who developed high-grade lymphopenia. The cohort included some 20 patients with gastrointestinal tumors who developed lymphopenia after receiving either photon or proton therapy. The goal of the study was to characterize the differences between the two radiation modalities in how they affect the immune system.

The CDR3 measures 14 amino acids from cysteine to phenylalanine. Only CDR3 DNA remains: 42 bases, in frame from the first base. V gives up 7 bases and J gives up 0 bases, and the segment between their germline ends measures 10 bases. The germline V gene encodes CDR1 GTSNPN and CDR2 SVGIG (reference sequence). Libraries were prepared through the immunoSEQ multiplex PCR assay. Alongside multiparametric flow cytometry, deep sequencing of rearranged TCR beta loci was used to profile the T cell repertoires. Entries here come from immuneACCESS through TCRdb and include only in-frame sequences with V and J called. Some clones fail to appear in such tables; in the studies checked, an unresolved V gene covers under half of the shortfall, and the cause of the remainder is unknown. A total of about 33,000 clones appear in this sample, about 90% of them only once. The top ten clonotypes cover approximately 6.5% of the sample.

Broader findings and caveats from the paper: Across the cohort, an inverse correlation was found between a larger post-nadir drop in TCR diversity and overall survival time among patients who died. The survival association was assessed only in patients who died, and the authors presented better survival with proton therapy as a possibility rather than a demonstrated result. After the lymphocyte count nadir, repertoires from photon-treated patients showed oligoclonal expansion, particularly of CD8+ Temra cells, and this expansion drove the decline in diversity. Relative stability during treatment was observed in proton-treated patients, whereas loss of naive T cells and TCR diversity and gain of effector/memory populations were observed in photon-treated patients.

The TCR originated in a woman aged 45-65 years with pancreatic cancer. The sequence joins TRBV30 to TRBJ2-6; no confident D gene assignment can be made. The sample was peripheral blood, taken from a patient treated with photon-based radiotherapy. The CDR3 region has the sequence CASESSSGANVLTF. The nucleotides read TGTGCCTCCGAGTCGAGCTCTGGGGCCAACGTCCTGACTTTC.